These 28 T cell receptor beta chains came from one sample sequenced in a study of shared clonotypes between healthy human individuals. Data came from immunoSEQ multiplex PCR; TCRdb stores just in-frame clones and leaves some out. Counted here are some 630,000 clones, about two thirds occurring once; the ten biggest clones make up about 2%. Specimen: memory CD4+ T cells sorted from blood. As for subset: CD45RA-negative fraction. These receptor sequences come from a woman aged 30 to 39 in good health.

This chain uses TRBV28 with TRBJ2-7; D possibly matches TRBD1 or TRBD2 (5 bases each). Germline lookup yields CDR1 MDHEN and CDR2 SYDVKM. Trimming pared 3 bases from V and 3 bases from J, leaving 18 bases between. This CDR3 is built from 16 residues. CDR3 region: CASSLGVLEGNYEQYF. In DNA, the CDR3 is TGTGCCAGCAGTTTGGGGGTCCTCGAGGGAAACTACGAGCAGTACTTC. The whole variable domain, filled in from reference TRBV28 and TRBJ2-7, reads DVKVTQSSRYLVKRTGEKVFLECVQDMDHENMFWYRQDPGLGLRLIYFSYDVKMKEKGDIPEGYSVSREKKERFSLILESASTNQTSMYLCASSLGVLEGNYEQYFGPGTRLTVT.

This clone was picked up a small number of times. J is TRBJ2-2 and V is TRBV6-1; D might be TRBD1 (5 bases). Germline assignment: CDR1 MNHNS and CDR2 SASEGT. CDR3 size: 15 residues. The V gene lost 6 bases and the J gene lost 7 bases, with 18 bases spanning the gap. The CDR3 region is CASRTTIGVNGELFF. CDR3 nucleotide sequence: TGTGCCAGCAGAACCACAATAGGGGTTAACGGGGAGCTGTTTTTT.

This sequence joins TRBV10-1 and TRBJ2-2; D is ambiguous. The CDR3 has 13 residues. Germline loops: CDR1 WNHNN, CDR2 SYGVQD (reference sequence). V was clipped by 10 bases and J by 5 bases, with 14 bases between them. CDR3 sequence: CATMGRRTGELFF. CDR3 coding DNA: TGCGCCACCATGGGCAGAAGGACCGGGGAGCTGTTTTTT.

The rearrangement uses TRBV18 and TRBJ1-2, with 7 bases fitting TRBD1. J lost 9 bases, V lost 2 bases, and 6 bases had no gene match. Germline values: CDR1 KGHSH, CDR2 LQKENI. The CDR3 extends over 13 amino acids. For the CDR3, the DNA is TGTGCCAGCTCACCAGAAGGCAGGGGGAGCTACACCTTC. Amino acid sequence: CASSPEGRGSYTF.

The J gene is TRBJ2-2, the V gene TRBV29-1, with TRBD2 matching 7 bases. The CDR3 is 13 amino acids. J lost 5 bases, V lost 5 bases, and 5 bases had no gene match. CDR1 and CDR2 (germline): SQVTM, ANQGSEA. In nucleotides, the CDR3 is TGCAGCGTTTCTGTGGGAGGGACCGGGGAGCTGTTTTTT. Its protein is CSVSVGGTGELFF.

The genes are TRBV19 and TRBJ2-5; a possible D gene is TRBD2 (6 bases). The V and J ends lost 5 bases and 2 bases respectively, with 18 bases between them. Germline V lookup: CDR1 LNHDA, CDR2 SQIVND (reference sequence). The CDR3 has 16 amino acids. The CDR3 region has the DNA TGTGCCAGTAGTGCCCACGTGGAGGGATTACAAGAGACCCAGTACTTC. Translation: CASSAHVEGLQETQYF.

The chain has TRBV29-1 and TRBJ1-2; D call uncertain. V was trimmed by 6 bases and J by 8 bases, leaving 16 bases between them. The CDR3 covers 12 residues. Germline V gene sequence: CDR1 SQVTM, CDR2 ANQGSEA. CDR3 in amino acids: CSVDSALGGYTF. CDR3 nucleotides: TGCAGCGTGGACTCGGCTCTAGGGGGCTACACCTTC.

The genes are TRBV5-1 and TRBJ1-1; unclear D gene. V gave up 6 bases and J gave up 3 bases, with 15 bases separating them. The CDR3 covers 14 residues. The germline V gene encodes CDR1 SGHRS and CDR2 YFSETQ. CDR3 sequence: CASTTGVADTEAFF. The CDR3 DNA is TGCGCCAGCACCACCGGAGTGGCCGACACTGAAGCTTTCTTT.

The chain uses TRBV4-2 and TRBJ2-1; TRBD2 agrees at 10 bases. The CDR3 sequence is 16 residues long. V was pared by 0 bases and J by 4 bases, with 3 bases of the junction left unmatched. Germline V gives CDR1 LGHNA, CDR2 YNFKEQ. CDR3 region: CASSQELAGYYNEQFF. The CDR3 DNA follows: TGTGCCAGCAGCCAAGAACTAGCGGGGTATTACAATGAGCAGTTCTTC.

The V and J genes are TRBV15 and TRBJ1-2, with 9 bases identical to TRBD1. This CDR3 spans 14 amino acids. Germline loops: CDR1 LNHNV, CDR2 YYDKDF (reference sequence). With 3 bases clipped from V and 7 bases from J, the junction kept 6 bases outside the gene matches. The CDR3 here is CATSRGTGFGGYTF. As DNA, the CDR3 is TGTGCCACCAGCAGGGGGACAGGGTTCGGTGGCTACACCTTC.

In DNA, the CDR3 is TGTGCCAGCTCACCATCTTTTGGCACGAACACCGGGGAGCTGTTTTTT. Translation gives CASSPSFGTNTGELFF. The V and J genes are TRBV18 and TRBJ2-2, with no clear D. The CDR3 is 16 amino acids. V was pared by 2 bases and J by 0 bases, with 10 bases between. Germline loops: CDR1 KGHSH, CDR2 LQKENI.

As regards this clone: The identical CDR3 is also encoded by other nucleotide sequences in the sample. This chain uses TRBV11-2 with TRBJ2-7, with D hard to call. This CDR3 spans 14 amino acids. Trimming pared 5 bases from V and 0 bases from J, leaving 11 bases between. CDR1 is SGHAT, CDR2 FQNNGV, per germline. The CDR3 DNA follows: TGTGCCAGCAGCCCACTGTTAAGCTCCTACGAGCAGTACTTC. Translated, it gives CASSPLLSSYEQYF.

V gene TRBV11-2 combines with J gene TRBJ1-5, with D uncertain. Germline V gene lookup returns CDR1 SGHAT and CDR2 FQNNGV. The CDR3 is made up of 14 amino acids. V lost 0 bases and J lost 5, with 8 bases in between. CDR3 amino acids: CASSLEGFDQPQHF. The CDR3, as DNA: TGTGCCAGCAGCTTAGAAGGGTTTGATCAGCCCCAGCATTTT. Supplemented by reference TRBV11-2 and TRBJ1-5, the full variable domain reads EAGVAQSPRYKIIEKRQSVAFWCNPISGHATLYWYQQILGQGPKLLIQFQNNGVVDDSQLPKDRFSAERLKGVDSTLKIQPAKLEDSAVYLCASSLEGFDQPQHFGDGTRLSIL.

CDR3 sequence: CASSLTLGELAGGPADTQYF. The CDR3 DNA is TGTGCCAGCAGCTTAACGTTAGGGGAACTAGCGGGAGGGCCGGCAGATACGCAGTATTTT. The chain is built from TRBV7-3 and TRBJ2-3; 13 positions agree with TRBD2. V gave up 0 bases and J gave up 4 bases; unmatched junction bases: 13. CDR1 SGHTA and CDR2 FQGTGA come from the germline V gene. The CDR3 sequence is 20 residues long.

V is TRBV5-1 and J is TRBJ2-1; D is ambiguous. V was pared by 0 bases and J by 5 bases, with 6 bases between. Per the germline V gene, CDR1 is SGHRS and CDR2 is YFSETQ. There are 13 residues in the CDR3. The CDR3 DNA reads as TGCGCCAGCAGCTTGGTGGGGAACAATGAGCAGTTCTTC. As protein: CASSLVGNNEQFF.

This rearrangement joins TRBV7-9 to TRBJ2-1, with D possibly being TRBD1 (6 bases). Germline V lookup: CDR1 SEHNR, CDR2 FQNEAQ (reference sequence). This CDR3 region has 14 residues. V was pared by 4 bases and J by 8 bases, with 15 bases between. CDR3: CASSSQTGSHEQFF. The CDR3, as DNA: TGTGCCAGCAGCTCGCAAACAGGGTCCCATGAGCAGTTCTTC.

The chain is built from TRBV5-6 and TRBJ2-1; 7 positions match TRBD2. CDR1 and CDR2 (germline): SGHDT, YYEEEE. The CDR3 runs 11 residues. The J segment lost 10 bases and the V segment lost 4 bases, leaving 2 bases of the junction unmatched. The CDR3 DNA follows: TGTGCCAGCAGCGTTAGCGGGGAGCAGTTCTTC. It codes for CASSVSGEQFF.

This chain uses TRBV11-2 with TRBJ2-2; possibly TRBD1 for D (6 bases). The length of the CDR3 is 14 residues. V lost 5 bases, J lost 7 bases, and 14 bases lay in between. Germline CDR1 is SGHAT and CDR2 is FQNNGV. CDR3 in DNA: TGTGCCAGCAGCGCACAGGGTACCGTCGGGGAGCTGTTTTTT. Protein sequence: CASSAQGTVGELFF.

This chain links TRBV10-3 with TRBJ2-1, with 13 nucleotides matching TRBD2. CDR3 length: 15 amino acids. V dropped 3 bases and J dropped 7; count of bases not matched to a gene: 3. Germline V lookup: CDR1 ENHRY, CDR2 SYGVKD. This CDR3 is CAISEPGLAGNEQFF. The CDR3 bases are TGTGCCATCAGTGAACCGGGACTAGCGGGAAATGAGCAGTTCTTC.

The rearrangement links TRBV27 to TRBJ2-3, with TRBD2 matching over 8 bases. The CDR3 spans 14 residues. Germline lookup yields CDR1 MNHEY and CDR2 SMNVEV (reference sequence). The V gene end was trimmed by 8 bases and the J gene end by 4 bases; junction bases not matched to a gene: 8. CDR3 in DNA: TGTGCCAGCCTTCGTACGGGAGGGGCAGATACGCAGTATTTT. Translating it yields CASLRTGGADTQYF.

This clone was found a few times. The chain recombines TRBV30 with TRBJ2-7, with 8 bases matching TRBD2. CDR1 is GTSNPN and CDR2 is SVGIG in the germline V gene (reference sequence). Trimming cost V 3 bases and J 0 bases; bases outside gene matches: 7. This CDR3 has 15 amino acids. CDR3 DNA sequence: TGTGCCTGGAGCTTCCTTAGCGGGACCTCCTACGAGCAGTACTTC. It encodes CAWSFLSGTSYEQYF. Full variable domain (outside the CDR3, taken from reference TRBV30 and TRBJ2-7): SQTIHQWPATLVQPVGSPLSLECTVEGTSNPNLYWYRQAAGRGLQLLFYSVGIGQISSEVPQNLSASRPQDRQFILSSKKLLLSDSGFYLCAWSFLSGTSYEQYFGPGTRLTVT.

The CDR3 loop reads CASSARGLGDQPQHF. The CDR3 coding sequence is TGTGCCAGCAGTGCTCGGGGGCTCGGGGATCAGCCCCAGCATTTT. The chain combines TRBV6-1 with TRBJ1-5; D might be TRBD1 (6 bases). Trimming removed 4 bases from V and 5 bases from J, with 15 bases in between. The CDR3 contains 15 residues. Germline values: CDR1 MNHNS, CDR2 SASEGT.

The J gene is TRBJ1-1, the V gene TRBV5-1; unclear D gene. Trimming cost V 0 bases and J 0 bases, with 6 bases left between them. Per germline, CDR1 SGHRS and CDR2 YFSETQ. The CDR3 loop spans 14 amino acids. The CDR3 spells CASSLGAVNTEAFF. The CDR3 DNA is TGCGCCAGCAGCTTGGGTGCAGTGAACACTGAAGCTTTCTTT.

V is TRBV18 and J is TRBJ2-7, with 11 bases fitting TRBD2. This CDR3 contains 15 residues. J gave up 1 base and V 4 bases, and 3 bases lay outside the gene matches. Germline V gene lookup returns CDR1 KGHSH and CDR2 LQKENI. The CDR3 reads CASSRGTSGSYEQYF. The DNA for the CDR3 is TGTGCCAGCTCACGAGGGACTAGCGGATCCTACGAGCAGTACTTC.

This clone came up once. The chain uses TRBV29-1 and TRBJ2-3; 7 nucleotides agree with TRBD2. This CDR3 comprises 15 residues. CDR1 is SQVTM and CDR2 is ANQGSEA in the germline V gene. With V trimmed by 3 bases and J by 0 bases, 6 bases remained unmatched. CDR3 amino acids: CSVERRGFSTDTQYF. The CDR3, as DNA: TGCAGCGTTGAGAGGCGGGGGTTTAGCACAGATACGCAGTATTTT.

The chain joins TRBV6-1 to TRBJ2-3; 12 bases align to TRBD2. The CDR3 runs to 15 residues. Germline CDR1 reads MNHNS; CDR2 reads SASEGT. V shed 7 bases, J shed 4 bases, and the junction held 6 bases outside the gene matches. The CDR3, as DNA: TGTGCCAGCACACGACTAGCGGGAGTGCCAGATACGCAGTATTTT. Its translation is CASTRLAGVPDTQYF.

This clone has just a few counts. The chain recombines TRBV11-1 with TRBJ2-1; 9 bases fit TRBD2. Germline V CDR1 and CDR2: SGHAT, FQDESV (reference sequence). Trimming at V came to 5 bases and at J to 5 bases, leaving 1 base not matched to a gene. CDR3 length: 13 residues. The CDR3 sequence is CASSGLAHNEQFF. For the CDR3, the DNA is TGTGCCAGCAGCGGACTAGCGCACAATGAGCAGTTCTTC. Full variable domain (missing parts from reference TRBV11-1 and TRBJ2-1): EAEVAQSPRYKITEKSQAVAFWCDPISGHATLYWYRQILGQGPELLVQFQDESVVDDSQLPKDRFSAERLKGVDSTLKIQPAELGDSAMYLCASSGLAHNEQFFGPGTRLTVL.

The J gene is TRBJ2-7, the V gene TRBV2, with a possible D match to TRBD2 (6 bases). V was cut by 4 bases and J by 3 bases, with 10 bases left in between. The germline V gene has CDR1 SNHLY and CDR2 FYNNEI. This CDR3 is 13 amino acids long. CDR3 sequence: CASSVTGVYEQYF. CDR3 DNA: TGTGCCAGCAGTGTTACGGGGGTCTACGAGCAGTACTTC.